The entry that follows covers one TCR beta chain sequence. Its antigen is still unknown. The CDR3 length is 16 residues. Germline values: CDR1 SGHTA, CDR2 FQGNSA. V shed 0 bases, J shed 2 bases, and the junction held 2 bases outside the gene matches. This sample is drawn from a study of cytomegalovirus exposure and HLA in healthy donors. Regarding the study as a whole: A classifier reportedly called cytomegalovirus status with high sensitivity and specificity.

Both 60 Vbeta primers and 13 Jbeta primers went into the PCR. Clones were read by immunoSEQ multiplex PCR, and TCRdb kept only the in-frame ones, dropping some. This table has 130,000 or so clones, about 72% appearing once. What was sequenced was PBMCs. This sequence joins TRBV7-2 and TRBJ2-7, with TRBD2 identical over 12 bases. The receptor's source is a female donor in good health and CMV-seronegative. The CDR3 protein is CASSLAASGRAYEQYF. In nucleotides, the CDR3 is TGTGCCAGCAGCTTAGCGGCTAGCGGGAGGGCCTACGAGCAGTACTTC.